This TCR beta chain was captured by sequencing in a study of Ad26.COV2.S vaccination and SARS-CoV-2 variants. TCRdb's table, derived via immunoSEQ multiplex PCR, lists solely in-frame clones and lacks some. The sample records some 250,000 clones, more than 75% being singletons. The treatment was: some 20 received Ad26.COV2.S at low or high dose, single or two shots; 5 received placebo; per-sample allocation not given. Following the first vaccine or placebo injection, samples were taken on day 63. Expression of Wuhan-strain SARS-CoV-2 spike came from the Ad26 vector that formed the vaccine. Turning to this clone: Its target is unknown.

Findings and limits, study-wide: Analyses that measured TCR breadth and depth may have underestimated total T cell responses.

The material sequenced was peripheral blood, taken in a trial of Ad26.COV2.S vaccine versus placebo. The receptor was isolated from a person between 18 and 65 years old who received the Ad26.COV2.S COVID-19 vaccine or a placebo.

CDR3 loop: CASSFMGLAGGPYTGELFF. Here the CDR3 DNA reads TGTGCCAGCAGTTTCATGGGTCTAGCGGGAGGGCCCTACACCGGGGAGCTGTTTTTT. The chain carries TRBV28 and TRBJ2-2, with 12 positions matching TRBD2. With 3 bases clipped from V and 3 bases from J, the junction kept 11 bases outside the gene matches. Looked up from germline, CDR1 is MDHEN and CDR2 is SYDVKM. The CDR3 loop spans 19 amino acids.